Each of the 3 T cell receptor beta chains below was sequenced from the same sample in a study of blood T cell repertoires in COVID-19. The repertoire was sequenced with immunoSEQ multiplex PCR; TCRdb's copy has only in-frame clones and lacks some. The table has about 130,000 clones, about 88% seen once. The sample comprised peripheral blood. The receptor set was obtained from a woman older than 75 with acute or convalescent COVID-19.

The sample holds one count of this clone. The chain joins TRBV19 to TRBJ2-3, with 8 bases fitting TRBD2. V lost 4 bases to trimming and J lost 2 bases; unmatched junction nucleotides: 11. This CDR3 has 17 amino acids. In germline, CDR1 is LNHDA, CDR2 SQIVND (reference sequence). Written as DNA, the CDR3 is TGTGCCAGTAGTACCCAAATAGCGGGAAAAAACACAGATACGCAGTATTTT. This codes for CASSTQIAGKNTDTQYF.

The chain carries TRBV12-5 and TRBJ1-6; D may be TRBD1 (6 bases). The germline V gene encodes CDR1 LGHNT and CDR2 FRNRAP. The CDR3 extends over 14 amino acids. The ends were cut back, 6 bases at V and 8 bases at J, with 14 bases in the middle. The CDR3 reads CASGSTGRHSPLHF. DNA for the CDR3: TGTGCTAGTGGATCTACAGGGCGGCATTCACCCCTCCACTTT.

DNA of the CDR3: TGCGCCAGCAGCACTGCGGCCGCACCGGCGAGCACAGATACGCAGTATTTT. As protein: CASSTAAAPASTDTQYF. The gene calls are TRBV5-1 and TRBJ2-3; D not resolved. V dropped 4 bases and J dropped 0 bases, with 18 bases sitting between them. Germline V CDR1 and CDR2: SGHRS, YFSETQ. There are 17 residues in the CDR3. The variable domain in full, completed from reference TRBV5-1 and TRBJ2-3, reads KAGVTQTPRYLIKTRGQQVTLSCSPISGHRSVSWYQQTPGQGLQFLFEYFSETQRNKGNFPGRFSGRQFSNSRSEMNVSTLELGDSALYLCASSTAAAPASTDTQYFGPGTRLTVL.